This T cell receptor (beta chain) was sequenced in a study of blood T cell repertoires in COVID-19. Across the study: From T cells, B-cell-depleted T cells, or PBMCs came the material, which was cDNA or gDNA.

Sequencing was performed with immunoSEQ multiplex PCR; in TCRdb, only in-frame clones are kept and a portion is missing. Of over 250,000 clones listed, around 87% are singletons. J was trimmed by 0 bases and V by 3 bases; bases with no gene match: 5. This CDR3 is built from 15 residues. CDR1 MGHRA and CDR2 YSYEKL come from the germline V gene. Participant ages covered roughly 18 to 90 years across some 25 US areas. The sample comprised PBMCs or T cells enriched from blood (not recorded which). The rearrangement joins TRBV4-1 to TRBJ2-7; 7 bases line up with TRBD1. This receptor was identified in a woman in her 30s who had recovered from COVID-19. The CDR3 reads CASSQEDRSSYEQYF. The CDR3, as DNA: TGCGCCAGCAGCCAGGAGGACAGGAGCTCCTACGAGCAGTACTTC.